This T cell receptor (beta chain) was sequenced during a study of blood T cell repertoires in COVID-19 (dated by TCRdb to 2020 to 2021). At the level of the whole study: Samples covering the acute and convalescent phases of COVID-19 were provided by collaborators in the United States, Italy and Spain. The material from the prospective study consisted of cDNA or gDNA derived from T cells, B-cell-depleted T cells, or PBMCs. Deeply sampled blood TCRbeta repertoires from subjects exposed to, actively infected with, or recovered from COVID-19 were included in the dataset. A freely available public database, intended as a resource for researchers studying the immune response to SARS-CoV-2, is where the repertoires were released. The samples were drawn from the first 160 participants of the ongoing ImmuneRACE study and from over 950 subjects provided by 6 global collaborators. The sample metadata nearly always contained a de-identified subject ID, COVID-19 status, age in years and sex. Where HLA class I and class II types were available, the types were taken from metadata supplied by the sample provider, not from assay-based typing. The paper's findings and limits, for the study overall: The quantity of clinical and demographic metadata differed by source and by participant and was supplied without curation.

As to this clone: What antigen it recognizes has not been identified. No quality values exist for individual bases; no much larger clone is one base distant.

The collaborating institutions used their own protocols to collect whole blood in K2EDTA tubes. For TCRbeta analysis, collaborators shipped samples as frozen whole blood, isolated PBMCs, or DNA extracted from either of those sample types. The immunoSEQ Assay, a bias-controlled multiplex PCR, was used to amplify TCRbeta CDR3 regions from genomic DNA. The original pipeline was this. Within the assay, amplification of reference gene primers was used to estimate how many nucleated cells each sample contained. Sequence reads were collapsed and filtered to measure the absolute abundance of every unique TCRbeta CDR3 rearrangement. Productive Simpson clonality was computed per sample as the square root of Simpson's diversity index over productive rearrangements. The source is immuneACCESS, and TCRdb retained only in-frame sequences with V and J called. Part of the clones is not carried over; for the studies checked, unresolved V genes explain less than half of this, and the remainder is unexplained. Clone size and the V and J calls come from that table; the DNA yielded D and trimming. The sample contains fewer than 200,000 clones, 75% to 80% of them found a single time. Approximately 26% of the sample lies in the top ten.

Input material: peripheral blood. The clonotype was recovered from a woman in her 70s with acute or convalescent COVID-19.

In nucleotide form, the sequence is TGTGCCAGTAGTATAGAGAGTAGGAGGGGATCACGGCCACTTTTCAATCAGCCCCAGCATTTT. The resulting protein is CASSIESRRGSRPLFNQPQHF. The chain is made from TRBV19 and TRBJ1-5, with TRBD1 tentatively as D gene (5 bases match). Deletion took 0 bases off V and 3 bases off J, with a span of 27 bases between the germline ends. Looking up the germline V gene (reference sequence) yields CDR1 LNHDA and CDR2 SQIVND. Counted from cysteine to phenylalanine, this CDR3 has 21 amino acids. Of the read, only the CDR3 DNA is kept; its 63 bases are in frame from base 1. Extended through the reference TRBV19 and TRBJ1-5 proteins, this CDR3 yields the full variable domain: DGGITQSPKYLFRKEGQNVTLSCEQNLNHDAMYWYRQDPGQGLRLIYYSQIVNDFQKGDIAEGYSVSREKKESFPLTVTSAQKNPTAFYLCASSIESRRGSRPLFNQPQHFGDGTRLSIL.